This passage covers 25 T cell receptor beta chains from one sample sequenced in a study of T-cell memory formation after mild COVID-19. TCRdb recomputed calls from the 5' RACE reads with MiXCR, one row per CDR3 protein. The table includes about 350,000 distinct CDR3 sequences, less than 25% detected once. Sequenced input: PBMCs or a T cell subset sorted from them (not recorded which). The receptors were gathered from a man between 18 and 29 years old who had mild COVID-19 (a few samples of this study predate the infection). Cell type and time point are not known.

This clonotype came up a few times. V gene TRBV7-8 combines with J gene TRBJ2-1; D possibly uses TRBD1 or TRBD2 (6 bases each). Trimming stripped 1 base from V and 6 bases from J, with 13 bases between. This CDR3 spans 15 amino acids. CDR1 is SGHVS and CDR2 is FQNEAQ in the germline V gene. The CDR3 region is CASSLGGAVANEQFF. The DNA of the CDR3 is TGTGCCAGCAGCTTAGGGGGGGCAGTAGCCAATGAGCAGTTCTTC.

The CDR3 protein is CASSRGGVRAPQHF. DNA for the CDR3: TGTGCCAGCAGCCGAGGGGGCGTCAGGGCGCCCCAGCATTTT. This rearrangement joins TRBV7-9 to TRBJ1-5; 7 nucleotides line up with TRBD1. The germline V gene has CDR1 SEHNR and CDR2 FQNEAQ (reference sequence). This CDR3 contains 14 residues. V shed 5 bases, J shed 9 bases, and the junction held 10 bases outside the gene matches.

This clonotype was detected many times. V gene TRBV20-1 combines with J gene TRBJ2-7, with D tentatively TRBD1 (5 bases). The CDR3 runs 12 residues. Germline CDR1 DFQATT, CDR2 SNEGSKA (reference sequence). V was shortened by 4 bases and J by 5 bases, with 12 bases between the two germline ends. The CDR3 is CSAKGRVDEQYF. As DNA, the CDR3 is TGCAGTGCTAAGGGCAGGGTAGACGAGCAGTACTTC.

This clonotype was seen more than once but under ten times. The CDR3 here is CASSSPREDNTEAFF. CDR3 DNA sequence: TGTGCCAGCAGCTCCCCCCGGGAGGATAACACTGAAGCTTTCTTT. V is TRBV7-9 and J is TRBJ1-1; D remains unclear. The CDR3 length is 15 residues. From germline, CDR1 is SEHNR and CDR2 FQNEAQ (reference sequence). V was shortened by 4 bases and J by 2 bases, with 14 bases between the two germline ends.

The rearrangement links TRBV28 to TRBJ2-5; 8 nucleotides line up with TRBD2. The CDR3 runs 15 residues. From germline, CDR1 is MDHEN and CDR2 SYDVKM. The V and J ends lost 4 bases and 3 bases, in that order; junction bases with no gene match: 7. This CDR3 is CASSSAIAGKETQYF. CDR3 in DNA: TGTGCCAGCAGTTCCGCTATAGCGGGGAAAGAGACCCAGTACTTC. The full variable domain, its missing parts supplied by reference TRBV28 and TRBJ2-5, is DVKVTQSSRYLVKRTGEKVFLECVQDMDHENMFWYRQDPGLGLRLIYFSYDVKMKEKGDIPEGYSVSREKKERFSLILESASTNQTSMYLCASSSAIAGKETQYFGPGTRLLVL.

J is TRBJ2-2 and V is TRBV15; D remains unclear. The CDR3 contains 14 residues. V was pared by 1 base and J by 4 bases, with 7 bases between. Germline lookup yields CDR1 LNHNV and CDR2 YYDKDF (reference sequence). As DNA, the CDR3 is TGTGCCACCAGCAGAGTCCGGCTCACCGGGGAGCTGTTTTTT. This gives the protein CATSRVRLTGELFF.

In its sample, this clonotype was seen many times. The V and J genes are TRBV24-1 and TRBJ2-5, with 8 bases that match TRBD1. The V and J ends lost 5 bases and 7 bases, in that order; junction bases with no gene match: 5. This CDR3 contains 13 residues. Germline CDR1 is KGHDR and CDR2 is SFDVKD. The CDR3 here is CATSASDRGTQYF. Here the CDR3 DNA reads TGTGCCACCAGTGCCTCTGACAGGGGGACCCAGTACTTC.

Worth noting for this clonotype: A read error may explain this, as a much larger clone is one base away. The V gene is TRBV12-3 or TRBV12-4, the J gene TRBJ1-5, with D unclear. This CDR3 has 12 residues. DNA for the CDR3: TGTGCCAGCAGTCCCCCCGGGCAGCCCAAGCATTTT. Translating gives CASSPPGQPKHF.

The V call is TRBV20-1, the J call TRBJ2-7, with TRBD2 identical over 12 bases. V lost 3 bases, J lost 7 bases, and 7 bases stayed unmatched. The CDR3 totals 14 residues. The germline V gene encodes CDR1 DFQATT and CDR2 SNEGSKA (reference sequence). CDR3 sequence (DNA): TGCAGTGCTAGCTTTATGACTAGCGGGGGTGAGCAGTACTTC. As protein: CSASFMTSGGEQYF.

V usage is TRBV24-1 and J usage is TRBJ1-5; a weak D match, TRBD1 (5 bases). Per the germline V gene, CDR1 is KGHDR and CDR2 is SFDVKD. The ends were cut back, 3 bases at V and 7 bases at J, with 9 bases in the middle. The CDR3 contains 13 residues. The CDR3 DNA follows: TGTGCCACCAGTGATGGGACGGAACAGCCCCAGCATTTT. Its translation is CATSDGTEQPQHF.

In its sample, this clonotype was seen many times. V is TRBV11-2 and J is TRBJ2-3; D is uncertain. Germline lookup yields CDR1 SGHAT and CDR2 FQNNGV. V lost 3 bases and J 5 bases, leaving 6 bases between the germline ends. The length of the CDR3 is 12 residues. CDR3 region: CASSFGLDTQYF. In DNA form, the CDR3 reads TGTGCCAGCAGCTTCGGGCTAGATACGCAGTATTTT.

The J gene is TRBJ2-6, the V gene TRBV12-3 or TRBV12-4; D not certain. CDR3 length: 15 residues. V lost 4 bases and J 0 bases, leaving 7 bases between the germline ends. CDR3 loop: CASSSPISGANVLTF. CDR3 coding DNA: TGTGCCAGCAGTTCCCCTATCTCTGGGGCCAACGTCCTGACTTTC.

This chain connects TRBV4-3 to TRBJ1-1; D perhaps matches TRBD1 (6 bases). Germline loops: CDR1 LGHNA, CDR2 YSLEER. The length of the CDR3 is 17 residues. V was pared by 0 bases and J by 5 bases, with 19 bases between. The CDR3 sequence: CASSQDPGRRGGTEAFF. As DNA, the CDR3 is TGCGCCAGCAGCCAAGACCCCGGCCGGAGGGGGGGGACTGAAGCTTTCTTT.

This clonotype was detected a few times. The CDR3 DNA sequence: TGTGCCAGCAGTAGAGGAGGCAGGGGGCATTCACCCCTCCACTTT. It specifies CASSRGGRGHSPLHF. The rearrangement joins TRBV27 to TRBJ1-6, with 8 bases identical to TRBD1. The V gene's germline CDR1 is MNHEY and CDR2 SMNVEV (reference sequence). This CDR3 is built from 15 residues. Losses at the gene ends were 5 bases for V and 8 bases for J; bases not matched to a gene: 8.

The chain carries TRBV7-2 and TRBJ2-5, with D perhaps TRBD2 (5 bases). Per the germline V gene, CDR1 is SGHTA and CDR2 is FQGNSA. CDR3 length: 13 residues. V lost 3 bases and J lost 8, with 13 bases in between. The CDR3 sequence: CASSLSRERTQYF. As DNA, the CDR3 is TGTGCCAGCAGCTTGAGTAGGGAGAGAACCCAGTACTTC.

This clonotype turned up a few times. The V call is TRBV6-5, the J call TRBJ1-2, with TRBD1 matching 10 bases. The junction had 6 bases not matched to a gene; V was cut back by 10 bases and J by 4 bases. CDR1 is MNHEY, CDR2 SVGAGI, per germline. CDR3 length: 13 residues. The CDR3 loop reads CATRTGGAYGYTF. In DNA, the CDR3 is TGTGCCACCAGGACAGGGGGAGCCTATGGCTACACCTTC.

There are a few counts of this clonotype. The rearrangement uses TRBV3-1 and TRBJ2-4; no clear D gene. Germline CDR1 reads LGHDT; CDR2 reads YNNKEL (reference sequence). CDR3 size: 12 residues. The V end lost 3 bases, the J end lost 11 bases, and 11 bases lay between the germline ends. The CDR3 spells CASSQAPSLQYF. The CDR3 DNA is TGTGCCAGCAGCCAGGCCCCAAGCCTTCAGTACTTC.

The chain is built from TRBV5-6 and TRBJ1-1; no clear D gene. Per germline, CDR1 SGHDT and CDR2 YYEEEE. The CDR3 is 16 amino acids. The V end was cut by 1 base, the J end by 1 base, with 14 bases between. The CDR3 here is CASSLLGVSGNTEAFF. DNA for the CDR3: TGTGCCAGCAGCTTGCTTGGAGTTTCGGGGAACACTGAAGCTTTCTTT.

This clonotype was seen a handful of times. The CDR3 here is CASRSGTGNTGELFF. The CDR3 DNA is TGTGCCAGCAGGTCCGGGACGGGAAACACCGGGGAGCTGTTTTTT. The chain is built from TRBV5-4 and TRBJ2-2, with D possibly being TRBD1 or TRBD2 (5 bases each). The CDR3 consists of 15 residues. The V and J ends lost 5 bases and 2 bases respectively, with 13 bases between them. The germline CDR1 and CDR2 sequences are SGHNT and YYREEE (reference sequence).

The J gene is TRBJ1-4, the V gene TRBV30; D perhaps matches TRBD1 (5 bases). The V end lost 1 base, the J end lost 7 bases, and 16 bases lay between the germline ends. The CDR3 has 15 residues. Germline V gene lookup returns CDR1 GTSNPN and CDR2 SVGIG (reference sequence). The CDR3 sequence: CAWSEQGRGVEKLFF. The CDR3 DNA reads TGTGCCTGGAGTGAGCAGGGTCGGGGGGTTGAAAAACTGTTTTTT.

The genes are TRBV6-5 and TRBJ1-1; no reliable D call. This CDR3 region has 13 residues. CDR1 and CDR2 from the germline V gene are MNHEY and SVGAGI. The V end lost 7 bases, the J end lost 4 bases, and 13 bases lay between the germline ends. The CDR3 here is CASTPSVGTEAFF. The CDR3 DNA sequence: TGTGCCAGCACGCCATCGGTGGGCACTGAAGCTTTCTTT.

This clonotype showed up just a few times. V usage is TRBV18 and J usage is TRBJ1-2, with TRBD1 identical over 7 bases. The CDR3 has 14 residues. CDR1 and CDR2 from the germline V gene are KGHSH and LQKENI. V dropped 3 bases and J dropped 4; count of bases not matched to a gene: 5. The CDR3: CASSPRDSRYGYTF. The CDR3 nucleotides read TGTGCCAGCTCACCTCGGGACAGCCGCTATGGCTACACCTTC.

The chain links TRBV9 to TRBJ2-1; D is unresolved. Germline V gene sequence: CDR1 SGDLS, CDR2 YYNGEE. Trimming took off 0 bases at V and 8 bases at J, with 3 bases between the two ends. This CDR3 spans 11 amino acids. In DNA form, the CDR3 reads TGTGCCAGCAGCGTAGACTATGAGCAGTTCTTC. Translating it yields CASSVDYEQFF.

This clonotype was seen only a few times. This rearrangement joins TRBV9 to TRBJ1-2, with 7 bases lining up with TRBD1. Germline loops: CDR1 SGDLS, CDR2 YYNGEE. Trimming at V came to 3 bases and at J to 2 bases, leaving 4 bases not matched to a gene. The CDR3 runs 14 residues. DNA of the CDR3: TGTGCCAGCAGCGCAGGGGGAGAAAACTATGGCTACACCTTC. Protein product: CASSAGGENYGYTF.

In this sample, this clonotype turned up a few times. The chain uses TRBV7-9 and TRBJ2-5; D may correspond to TRBD1 or TRBD2 (5 bases each). This CDR3 is 15 amino acids long. The ends were cut back, 4 bases at V and 5 bases at J, with 17 bases in the middle. Looked up from germline, CDR1 is SEHNR and CDR2 is FQNEAQ (reference sequence). This CDR3 reads CASSSYMRGYETQYF. In DNA, the CDR3 is TGTGCCAGCAGCTCTTATATGAGGGGCTATGAGACCCAGTACTTC.